The present entry profiles one T cell receptor beta chain with its context. Its antigen is as yet unknown. The data were obtained in a study of cytomegalovirus exposure and HLA in healthy donors. Study-wide context: Within an early data release were tens of millions of unique TCRs drawn from HLA-typed donors. Findings and limits, study-wide: The study carried out a later analysis of TCR beta sequences. It associated under 20,000 of them with specific HLA alleles at a false discovery rate of 0.05.

Researchers ran the PCR with 60 Vbeta and 13 Jbeta primers. Data came from immunoSEQ multiplex PCR; TCRdb stores just in-frame clones and leaves some out. The sample carries about 150,000 clones, approximately 81% recorded once. Germline loops: CDR1 SGHDT, CDR2 YYEEEE. The CDR3 sequence is 15 residues long. V was pared by 1 base and J by 4 bases, with 5 bases of the junction left unmatched. The specimen sequenced was PBMCs. The receptor was derived from a boy under 10 years old in good health and CMV-seronegative. The V gene is TRBV5-6, the J gene TRBJ2-5; 9 nucleotides agree with TRBD2. The CDR3: CASSLMVAGAETQYF. CDR3 nucleotides: TGTGCCAGCAGCTTGATGGTAGCGGGAGCAGAGACCCAGTACTTC. Full variable domain (outside the CDR3, taken from reference TRBV5-6 and TRBJ2-5): DAGVTQSPTHLIKTRGQQVTLRCSPKSGHDTVSWYQQALGQGPQFIFQYYEEEERQRGNFPDRFSGHQFPNYSSELNVNALLLGDSALYLCASSLMVAGAETQYFGPGTRLLVL.